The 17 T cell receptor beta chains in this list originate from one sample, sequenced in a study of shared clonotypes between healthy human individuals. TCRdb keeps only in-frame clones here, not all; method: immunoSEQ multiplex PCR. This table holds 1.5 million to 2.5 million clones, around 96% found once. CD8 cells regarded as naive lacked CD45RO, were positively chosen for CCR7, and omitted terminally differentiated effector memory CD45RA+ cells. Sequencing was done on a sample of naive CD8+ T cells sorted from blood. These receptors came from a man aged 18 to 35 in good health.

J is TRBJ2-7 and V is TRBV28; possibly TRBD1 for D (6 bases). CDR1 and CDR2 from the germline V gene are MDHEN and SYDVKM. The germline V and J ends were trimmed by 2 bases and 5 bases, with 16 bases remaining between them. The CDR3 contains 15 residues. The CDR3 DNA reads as TGTGCCAGCAGTTTAGAGCCCAGGGGCCTACACGAGCAGTACTTC. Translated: CASSLEPRGLHEQYF.

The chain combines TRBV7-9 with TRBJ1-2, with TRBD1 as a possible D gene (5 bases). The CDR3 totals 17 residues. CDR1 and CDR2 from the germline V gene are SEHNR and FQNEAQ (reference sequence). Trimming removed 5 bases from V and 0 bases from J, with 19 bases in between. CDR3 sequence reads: CASSPLEGARANYGYTF. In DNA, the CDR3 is TGTGCCAGCAGCCCACTTGAAGGGGCCCGAGCTAACTATGGCTACACCTTC. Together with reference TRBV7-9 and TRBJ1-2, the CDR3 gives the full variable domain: DTGVSQNPRHKITKRGQNVTFRCDPISEHNRLYWYRQTLGQGPEFLTYFQNEAQLEKSRLLSDRFSAERPKGSFSTLEIQRTEQGDSAMYLCASSPLEGARANYGYTFGSGTRLTVV.

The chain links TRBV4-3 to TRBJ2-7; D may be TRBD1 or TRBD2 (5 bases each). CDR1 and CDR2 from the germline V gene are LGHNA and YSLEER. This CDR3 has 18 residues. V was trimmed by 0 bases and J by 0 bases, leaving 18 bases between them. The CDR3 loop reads CASSQEVIALGVSYEQYF. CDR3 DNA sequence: TGCGCCAGCAGCCAAGAGGTAATAGCGTTAGGGGTCTCCTACGAGCAGTACTTC.

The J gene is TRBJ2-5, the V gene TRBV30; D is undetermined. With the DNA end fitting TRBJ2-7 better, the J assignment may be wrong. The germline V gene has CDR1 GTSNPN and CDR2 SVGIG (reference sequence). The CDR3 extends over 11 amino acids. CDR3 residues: CAWSLSIEQYF. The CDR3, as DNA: TGTGCCTGGAGCCTTTCTATCGAGCAGTACTTC.

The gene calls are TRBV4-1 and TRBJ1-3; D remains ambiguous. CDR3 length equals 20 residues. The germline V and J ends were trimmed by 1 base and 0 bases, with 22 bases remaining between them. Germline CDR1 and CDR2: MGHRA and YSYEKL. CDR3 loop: CASSQVADREIMSSGNTIYF. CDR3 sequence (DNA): TGCGCCAGCAGCCAAGTTGCGGACCGAGAAATTATGAGCTCTGGAAACACCATATATTTT.

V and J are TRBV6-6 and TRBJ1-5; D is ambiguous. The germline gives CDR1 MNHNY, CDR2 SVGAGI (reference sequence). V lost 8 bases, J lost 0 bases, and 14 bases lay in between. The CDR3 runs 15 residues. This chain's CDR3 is CASGSGGGSNQPQHF. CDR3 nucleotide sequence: TGTGCCAGCGGCTCAGGCGGCGGTAGCAATCAGCCCCAGCATTTT.

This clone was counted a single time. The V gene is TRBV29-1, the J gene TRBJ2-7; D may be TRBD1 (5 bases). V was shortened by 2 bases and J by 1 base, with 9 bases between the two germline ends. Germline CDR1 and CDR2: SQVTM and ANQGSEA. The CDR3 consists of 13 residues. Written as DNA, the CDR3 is TGCAGCGTTGAACAGGGCCAATCCTACGAGCAGTACTTC. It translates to CSVEQGQSYEQYF.

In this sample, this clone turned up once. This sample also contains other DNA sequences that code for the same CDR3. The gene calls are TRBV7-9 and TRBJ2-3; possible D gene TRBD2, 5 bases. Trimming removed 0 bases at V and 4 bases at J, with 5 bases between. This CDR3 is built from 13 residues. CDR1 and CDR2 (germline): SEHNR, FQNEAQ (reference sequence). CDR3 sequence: CASSLALADTQYF. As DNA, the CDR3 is TGTGCCAGCAGCTTAGCACTAGCAGATACGCAGTATTTT. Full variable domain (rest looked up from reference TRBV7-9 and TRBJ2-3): DTGVSQNPRHKITKRGQNVTFRCDPISEHNRLYWYRQTLGQGPEFLTYFQNEAQLEKSRLLSDRFSAERPKGSFSTLEIQRTEQGDSAMYLCASSLALADTQYFGPGTRLTVL.

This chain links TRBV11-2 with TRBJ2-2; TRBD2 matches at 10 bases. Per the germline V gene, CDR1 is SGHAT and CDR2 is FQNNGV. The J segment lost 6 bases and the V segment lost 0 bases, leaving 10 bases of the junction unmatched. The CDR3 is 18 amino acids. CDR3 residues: CASSLDSLAGEGPGELFF. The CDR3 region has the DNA TGTGCCAGCAGCTTAGATAGTCTAGCGGGGGAAGGACCCGGGGAGCTGTTTTTT.

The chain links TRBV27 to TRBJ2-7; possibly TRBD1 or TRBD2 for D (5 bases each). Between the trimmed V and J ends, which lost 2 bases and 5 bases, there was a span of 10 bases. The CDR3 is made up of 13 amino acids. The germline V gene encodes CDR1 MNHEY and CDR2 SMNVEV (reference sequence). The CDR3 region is CASSLIGDDEQYF. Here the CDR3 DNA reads TGTGCCAGCAGTTTAATAGGGGACGACGAGCAGTACTTC.

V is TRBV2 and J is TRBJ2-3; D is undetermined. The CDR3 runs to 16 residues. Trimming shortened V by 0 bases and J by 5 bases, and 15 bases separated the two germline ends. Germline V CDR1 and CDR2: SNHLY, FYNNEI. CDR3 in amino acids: CASSEAETYLGDTQYF. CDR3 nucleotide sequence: TGTGCCAGCAGTGAAGCCGAGACTTACCTCGGAGATACGCAGTATTTT. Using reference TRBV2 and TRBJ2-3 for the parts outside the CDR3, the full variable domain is EPEVTQTPSHQVTQMGQEVILRCVPISNHLYFYWYRQILGQKVEFLVSFYNNEISEKSEIFDDQFSVERPDGSNFTLKIRSTKLEDSAMYFCASSEAETYLGDTQYFGPGTRLTVL.

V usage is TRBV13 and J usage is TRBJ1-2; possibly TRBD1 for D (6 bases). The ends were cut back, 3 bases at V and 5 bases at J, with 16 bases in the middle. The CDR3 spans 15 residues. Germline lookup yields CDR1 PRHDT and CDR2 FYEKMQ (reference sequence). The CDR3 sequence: CASSFKGGDVYGYTF. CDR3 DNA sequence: TGTGCCAGCAGCTTCAAGGGGGGCGACGTTTATGGCTACACCTTC.

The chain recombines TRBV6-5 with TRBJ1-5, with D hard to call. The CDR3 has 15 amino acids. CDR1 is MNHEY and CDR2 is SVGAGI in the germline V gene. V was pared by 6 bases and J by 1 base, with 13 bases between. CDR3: CASRNQWISNQPQHF. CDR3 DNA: TGTGCCAGCAGGAATCAGTGGATCAGCAATCAGCCCCAGCATTTT.

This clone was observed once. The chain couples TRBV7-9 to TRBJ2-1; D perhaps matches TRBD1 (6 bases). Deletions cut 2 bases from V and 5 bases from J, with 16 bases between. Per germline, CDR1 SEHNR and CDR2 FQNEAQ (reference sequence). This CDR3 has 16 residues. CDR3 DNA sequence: TGTGCCAGCAGCTTACTTGGGGGCCTTGGGGACAATGAGCAGTTCTTC. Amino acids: CASSLLGGLGDNEQFF.

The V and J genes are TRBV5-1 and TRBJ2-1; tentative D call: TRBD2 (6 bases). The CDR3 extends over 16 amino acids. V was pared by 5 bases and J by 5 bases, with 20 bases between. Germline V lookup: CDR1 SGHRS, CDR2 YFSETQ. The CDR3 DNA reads TGCGCCAGCAGGATAAGCCCGGGACTTGGAAACAATGAGCAGTTCTTC. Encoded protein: CASRISPGLGNNEQFF. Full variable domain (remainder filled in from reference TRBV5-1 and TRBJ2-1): KAGVTQTPRYLIKTRGQQVTLSCSPISGHRSVSWYQQTPGQGLQFLFEYFSETQRNKGNFPGRFSGRQFSNSRSEMNVSTLELGDSALYLCASRISPGLGNNEQFFGPGTRLTVL.

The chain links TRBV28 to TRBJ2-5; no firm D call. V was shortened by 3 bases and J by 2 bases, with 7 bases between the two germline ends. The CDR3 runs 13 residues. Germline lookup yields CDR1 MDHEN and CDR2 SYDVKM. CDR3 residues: CASSFEVQETQYF. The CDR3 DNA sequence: TGTGCCAGCAGTTTTGAGGTACAAGAGACCCAGTACTTC.

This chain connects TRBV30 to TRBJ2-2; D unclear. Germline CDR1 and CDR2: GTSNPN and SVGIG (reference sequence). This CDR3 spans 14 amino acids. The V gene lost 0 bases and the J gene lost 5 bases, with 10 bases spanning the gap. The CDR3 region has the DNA TGTGCCTGGAGTGTCGTCGGTAGAACCGGGGAGCTGTTTTTT. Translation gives CAWSVVGRTGELFF.